The source of this T cell receptor (beta chain) is a study of early T cells in non-severe SARS-CoV-2 infection (dated by TCRdb to the early 2020s). Some background on the complete study: Because TCR sequencing relied on bulk RNA taken from unsorted whole blood, pairing of alpha and beta chains was not possible.

The research as a whole found: VDJdb matching was skewed toward anti-spike CD8 responses, so virus-specific expansions were likely underestimated and private and CD4 specificities were missed.

Preparation of the library involved 5' RACE. Sequencing was carried out with a NextSeq 500. Unique molecular identifiers were attached to individual cDNA molecules in the TCR library protocol so that sequencing error and PCR bias could be corrected. TCR alpha and beta chains were both sequenced, and the abundances of alpha and beta sequences in each sample were closely correlated with each other. As for how the authors treated the data: Decombinator V4 was used to annotate TCR sequences for V gene, J gene and CDR3. Expanded TCRs were defined as changing significantly between any two time points under a Poisson model with p below 0.0001. TCR abundances were normalised to the total number of TCRs sequenced per sample and expressed as counts per million. VDJdb, accessed 1 November 2021, was searched for CMV, EBV and SARS-CoV-2 annotated TCRs, with TCRs annotated for multiple antigens excluded. The raw public data were reprocessed by TCRdb itself: fastp quality trimming at Q25, MiXCR clonotype calling, in-frame beta chains only. Identical CDR3 protein sequences are pooled into one entry, listed with their most common genes and DNA. These V and J calls derive from TCRdb rather than the authors' analysis. This sample gives about 92,000 distinct CDR3 sequences in total; 14% of them show up just once. Together, the top ten hold under 7.5% of the sample.

The study was a case-control design nested within a healthcare worker cohort in London, UK, with weekly nasopharyngeal swab PCR tests and blood sampling. Between 23 and 31 March 2020, the week of the UK lockdown, healthcare workers were enrolled and then followed up weekly for as long as 16 weeks. Ten or more counts support this clonotype. The antigen this receptor binds is unknown. Base qualities are missing; no much larger clone stands one base away. This receptor was obtained from an adult who was a healthcare worker with PCR-confirmed SARS-CoV-2 infection or an uninfected control (not recorded which). The source material was whole blood.

The DNA reads as follows: TGTGCCAGCAGCTTGGCCGGTCGGACTGAAGCTTTCTTT. It is translated as CASSLAGRTEAFF. The receptor chain draws on TRBV5-5 and TRBJ1-1, with the identity of the D gene unclear. From the cysteine through the phenylalanine, the CDR3 covers 13 amino acids. Just CDR3 DNA is preserved here, 39 bases in frame from base 1. From a lookup of the germline V gene (reference sequence), CDR1 and CDR2 are SGHKS and YYEKEE. Deletion took 0 bases off V and 5 bases off J, with a span of 8 bases between the germline ends. Reference TRBV5-5 and TRBJ1-1 genes cover what lies past the CDR3, so the full variable domain is DAGVTQSPTHLIKTRGQQVTLRCSPISGHKSVSWYQQVLGQGPQFIFQYYEKEERGRGNFPDRFSARQFPNYSSELNVNALLLGDSALYLCASSLAGRTEAFFGQGTRLTVV.